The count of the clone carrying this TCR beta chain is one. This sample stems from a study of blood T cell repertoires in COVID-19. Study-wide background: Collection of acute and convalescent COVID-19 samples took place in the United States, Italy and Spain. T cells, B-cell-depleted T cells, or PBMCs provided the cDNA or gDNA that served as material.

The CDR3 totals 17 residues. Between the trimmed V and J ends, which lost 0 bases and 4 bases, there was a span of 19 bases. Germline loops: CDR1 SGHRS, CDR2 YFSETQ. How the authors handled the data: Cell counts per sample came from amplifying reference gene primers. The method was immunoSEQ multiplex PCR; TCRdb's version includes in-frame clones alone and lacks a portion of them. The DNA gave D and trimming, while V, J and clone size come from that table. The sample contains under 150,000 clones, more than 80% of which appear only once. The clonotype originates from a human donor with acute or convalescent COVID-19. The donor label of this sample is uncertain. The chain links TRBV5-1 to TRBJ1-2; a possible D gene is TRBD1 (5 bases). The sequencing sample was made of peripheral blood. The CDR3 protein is CASSLGDGHQILYGYTF. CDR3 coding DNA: TGCGCCAGCAGCTTGGGAGACGGACACCAAATTCTCTATGGCTACACCTTC.